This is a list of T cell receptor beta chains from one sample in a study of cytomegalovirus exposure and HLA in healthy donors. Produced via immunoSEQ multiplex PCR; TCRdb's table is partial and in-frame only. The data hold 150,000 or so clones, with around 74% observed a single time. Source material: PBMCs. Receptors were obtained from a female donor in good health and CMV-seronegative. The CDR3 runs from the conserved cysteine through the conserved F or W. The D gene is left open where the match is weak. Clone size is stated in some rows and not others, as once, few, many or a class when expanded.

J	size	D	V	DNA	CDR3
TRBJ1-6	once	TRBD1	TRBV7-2	TGTGCCAGCAGCGAACGAGGGACAGGGGGCAGTGCCTCACCCCTCCACTTT	CASSERGTGGSASPLHF
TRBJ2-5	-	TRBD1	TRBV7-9	TGTGCCAGCAGCTTCACAGGGGGAAGTGGGGAGACCCAGTACTTC	CASSFTGGSGETQYF
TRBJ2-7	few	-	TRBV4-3	TGCGCCAGCAGCTTCCTAGTCGCGGGATCCTACGAGCAGTACTTC	CASSFLVAGSYEQYF
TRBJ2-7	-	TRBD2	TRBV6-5	TGTGCCAGCAGCACGGGGGGGGAAGGCATGGAGCAGTACTTC	CASSTGGEGMEQYF
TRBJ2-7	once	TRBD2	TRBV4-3	TGCGCCAGCAGCCAAGCCCAGGGGCTAGCGGGAACCTACGAGCAGTACTTC	CASSQAQGLAGTYEQYF
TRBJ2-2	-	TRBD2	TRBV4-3	TGCGCCAGCACCGAGGGGGCTAGCGGGGCCGGGGAGCTGTTTTTT	CASTEGASGAGELFF
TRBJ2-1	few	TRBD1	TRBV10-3	TGTGCCATCAGTGACGACAGGGTCTCCTACAATGAGCAGTTCTTC	CAISDDRVSYNEQFF
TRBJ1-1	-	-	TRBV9	TGTGCCAGCAGCGTAAGTACAGTAATGAACACTGAAGCTTTCTTT	CASSVSTVMNTEAFF
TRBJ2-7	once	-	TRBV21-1	TGTGCCAGCAGCAAGGGAGCCTCCTACGAGCAGTACTTC	CASSKGASYEQYF
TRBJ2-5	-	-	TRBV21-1	TGTGCCAGCAGCAATTATCAAGTGCGGAGGGGCAGGGAGGTATCGGCCCTTCAAGAGACCCAGTACTTC	CASSNYQVRRGREVSALQETQYF
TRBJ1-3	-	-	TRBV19	TGTGCCAGTAGTGGGCAGGGCACGGCCTCTGGAAACACCATATATTTT	CASSGQGTASGNTIYF